The 8 T cell receptor beta chains presented below share a single source sample, sequenced in a study of beta chain features in type 1 diabetes. Expressed TCRB transcripts got sequenced, as all isolated RNA was reverse transcribed. TCRdb's copy holds only in-frame clones and misses some; the assay was immunoSEQ multiplex PCR. The data contain around 340,000 clones, less than 20% of them singletons. Sequencing was performed on naive CD4+ T cells from blood. The receptors here all came from a woman aged 18-30 years in good health.

The chain is built from TRBV4-1 and TRBJ2-7, with 10 bases lining up with TRBD2. CDR1 and CDR2 from the germline V gene are MGHRA and YSYEKL. The CDR3 is made up of 17 amino acids. With V trimmed by 1 base and J by 5 bases, 11 bases remained unmatched. CDR3 residues: CASSQGWLAGDLDEQYF. The CDR3 DNA reads as TGCGCCAGCAGCCAAGGTTGGCTAGCGGGAGATCTCGACGAGCAGTACTTC.

Comments on this clone: Other nucleotide sequences in the sample specify the same CDR3. V usage is TRBV29-1 and J usage is TRBJ1-2, with D hard to call. Germline CDR1 reads SQVTM; CDR2 reads ANQGSEA. The CDR3 is 13 amino acids. Between the trimmed V and J ends, which lost 4 bases and 2 bases, there was a span of 11 bases. The CDR3 loop is CSVGAGSNYGYTF. The CDR3 DNA reads TGCAGCGTTGGGGCGGGATCCAACTATGGCTACACCTTC.

This chain uses TRBV4-3 with TRBJ1-3, with unresolved D. Germline assignment: CDR1 LGHNA and CDR2 YSLEER. The CDR3 runs 13 residues. V gave up 0 bases and J gave up 4 bases, with 4 bases separating them. CDR3 nucleotide sequence: TGCGCCAGCAGCCAAGACCCGGGAAACACCATATATTTT. It specifies CASSQDPGNTIYF.

The chain recombines TRBV18 with TRBJ2-5; a weak D match, TRBD1 (6 bases). The CDR3 length is 17 residues. CDR1 is KGHSH, CDR2 LQKENI, per germline. Trimming shortened V by 4 bases and J by 2 bases, and 20 bases separated the two germline ends. CDR3 DNA: TGTGCCAGCTCACGAGCCCCGACGACGGGACATCAAGAGACCCAGTACTTC. It is translated as CASSRAPTTGHQETQYF. Full variable domain (missing parts from reference TRBV18 and TRBJ2-5): NAGVMQNPRHLVRRRGQEARLRCSPMKGHSHVYWYRQLPEEGLKFMVYLQKENIIDESGMPKERFSAEFPKEGPSILRIQQVVRGDSAAYFCASSRAPTTGHQETQYFGPGTRLLVL.

There are a few counts of this clone. V and J are TRBV29-1 and TRBJ2-7; 9 bases match TRBD2. The V segment lost 4 bases and the J segment 3 bases; nucleotides outside the gene matches: 4. The length of the CDR3 is 13 residues. Germline CDR1 is SQVTM and CDR2 is ANQGSEA. Written as DNA, the CDR3 is TGCAGCGTTGGGACTAGCGTATACTACGAGCAGTACTTC. This encodes CSVGTSVYYEQYF.

This clone appeared a few times. The chain joins TRBV6-5 to TRBJ2-7; possible D gene TRBD2, 5 bases. Trimming pared 5 bases from V and 4 bases from J, leaving 18 bases between. Germline V gene data show CDR1 as MNHEY and CDR2 as SVGAGI. CDR3 length equals 15 residues. CDR3 nucleotide sequence: TGTGCCAGCAGTCCCGCCCGGGGAGACACATACGAGCAGTACTTC. This gives the protein CASSPARGDTYEQYF.

This clone was detected a few times. This rearrangement joins TRBV15 to TRBJ2-7; D ambiguous. CDR1 and CDR2 from the germline V gene are LNHNV and YYDKDF (reference sequence). CDR3 length: 14 amino acids. V lost 3 bases, J lost 2 bases, and 11 bases lay in between. This CDR3 reads CATSSDKSPYEQYF. The CDR3 nucleotides are TGTGCCACCAGCAGCGACAAGTCCCCCTACGAGCAGTACTTC.

J is TRBJ2-1 and V is TRBV7-8; 9 positions match TRBD1. Germline V CDR1 and CDR2: SGHVS, FQNEAQ. This CDR3 contains 14 residues. J gave up 4 bases and V 9 bases, and 7 bases lay outside the gene matches. The CDR3 coding sequence is TGTGCCAGACGAGGGACAGGGTTTTACAATGAGCAGTTCTTC. It specifies CARRGTGFYNEQFF.